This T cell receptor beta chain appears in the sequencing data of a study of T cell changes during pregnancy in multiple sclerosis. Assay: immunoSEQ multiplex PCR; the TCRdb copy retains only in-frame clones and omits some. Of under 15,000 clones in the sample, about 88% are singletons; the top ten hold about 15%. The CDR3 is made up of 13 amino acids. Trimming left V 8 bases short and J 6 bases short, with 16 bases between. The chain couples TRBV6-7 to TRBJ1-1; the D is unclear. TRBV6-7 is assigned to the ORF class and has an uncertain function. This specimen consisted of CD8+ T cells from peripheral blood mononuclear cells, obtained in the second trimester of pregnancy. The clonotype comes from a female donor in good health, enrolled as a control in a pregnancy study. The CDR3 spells CASSPPSEPEAFF. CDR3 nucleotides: TGTGCCAGCTCCCCCCCAAGCGAACCTGAAGCTTTCTTT.